These T cell receptor beta chains were read from a single sample in a study of cytomegalovirus exposure and HLA in healthy donors. Clones were read by immunoSEQ multiplex PCR, and TCRdb kept only the in-frame ones, dropping some. The sample lists roughly 150,000 clones, approximately 83% occurring once. What was sequenced was PBMCs. The receptors originated from a male donor in good health and CMV-seronegative. Both conserved end residues are part of each CDR3. Some rows have no size entry. The others give once, few or many, or a class for an expanded clone.

V: TRBV27
size: .
J: TRBJ1-2
CDR3: CASSIRPNRGRYGYTF

V: TRBV28
size: .
J: TRBJ2-2
CDR3: CALADRRTGELFF

V: TRBV5-1
size: once
J: TRBJ2-3
CDR3: CASSLEGLARTDTQYF

V: TRBV6-6
size: few
J: TRBJ2-7
CDR3: CASSYSPGLEDEQYF

V: TRBV28
size: .
J: TRBJ1-5
CDR3: CASRGLNQPQHF

V: TRBV4-2
size: .
J: TRBJ2-1
CDR3: CASSQGGDPNEQFF

V: TRBV6-1
size: .
J: TRBJ2-3
CDR3: CASLQGLAGGHTQYF

V: TRBV19
size: .
J: TRBJ2-5
CDR3: CASSIGQVGVETQYF

V: TRBV30
size: few
J: TRBJ2-7
CDR3: CAWENRDRAEQYF

V: TRBV21-1
size: .
J: TRBJ1-5
CDR3: CASSKVNRGLHSNQPQHF

V: TRBV7-9
size: .
J: TRBJ2-1
CDR3: CASDSMAGTLANEQFF

V: TRBV6-5
size: few
J: TRBJ1-2
CDR3: CATVYYGYTF

V: TRBV6-1
size: .
J: .
CDR3: CASSEGLGARFHEQYF

V: TRBV7-3
size: .
J: TRBJ2-7
CDR3: CASSLTPGGYLYEQYF

V: TRBV5-4
size: .
J: TRBJ2-2
CDR3: CASSSGTGGSYGELFF

V: TRBV5-1
size: .
J: TRBJ2-5
CDR3: CASSFGRVEETQYF

V: TRBV6-6
size: few
J: TRBJ2-2
CDR3: CASSSLQAPGELFF

V: TRBV5-1
size: few
J: TRBJ2-1
CDR3: CASSPDWKQFF

V: TRBV11-2
size: .
J: TRBJ2-3
CDR3: CASSLDLGSGRPTDTQYF

V: TRBV20-1
size: .
J: TRBJ2-7
CDR3: CSASGAGAVLF

V: TRBV19
size: once
J: TRBJ2-7
CDR3: CASSGRDSYEQYF

V: TRBV28
size: few
J: TRBJ2-1
CDR3: CASTRGQGNEQFF

V: TRBV7-9
size: .
J: TRBJ2-7
CDR3: CASSLGDREHEQYF

V: TRBV4-3
size: .
J: TRBJ1-2
CDR3: CASSQVGLTRRPGGGYTF

V: TRBV29-1
size: once
J: TRBJ1-5
CDR3: CSVQGRINQPQHF

V: TRBV30
size: .
J: TRBJ1-5
CDR3: CAWSSGVRGQPQHF

V: TRBV2
size: few
J: TRBJ1-1
CDR3: CASLTVRTEAFF

V: TRBV4-1
size: .
J: TRBJ1-1
CDR3: CASSQEGQGNTEAFF

V: TRBV29-1
size: .
J: TRBJ1-1
CDR3: CSVVRGQGATEAFF

V: TRBV21-1
size: .
J: TRBJ2-7
CDR3: CASSKVGVAQSYEQYF

V: TRBV2
size: few
J: TRBJ1-2
CDR3: CASSGQANYGYTF

V: TRBV27
size: once
J: TRBJ2-1
CDR3: CASSLRTSGVNGPSYNEQFF

V: TRBV29-1
size: few
J: TRBJ1-1
CDR3: CSVEEQGSGTEAFF

V: TRBV5-1
size: .
J: TRBJ1-1
CDR3: CASSLLGGTEAFF

V: TRBV4-2
size: .
J: TRBJ2-1
CDR3: CASSQDPSGGNNEQFF

V: TRBV2
size: .
J: TRBJ2-7
CDR3: CASRDGVAGSYEQYF

V: TRBV27
size: .
J: TRBJ2-3
CDR3: CATSTGQTRGTQYF

V: TRBV7-3
size: .
J: TRBJ2-7
CDR3: CASSLQGQLHEQYF

V: TRBV27
size: .
J: TRBJ2-3
CDR3: CASTPGETRADTQYF

V: TRBV4-3
size: .
J: TRBJ1-4
CDR3: CASSQAKGATNEKLFF

V: TRBV5-1
size: .
J: TRBJ1-1
CDR3: CASSLQGGNTEAFF

V: TRBV5-6
size: .
J: TRBJ2-3
CDR3: CASSLVSADTQYF

V: TRBV15
size: once
J: TRBJ2-7
CDR3: CATSRDVGSGRQYF

V: TRBV10-3
size: .
J: TRBJ1-2
CDR3: CAIKATGGSNYGYTF

V: TRBV5-1
size: .
J: TRBJ2-7
CDR3: CASRRDTSGGIWEQYF

V: TRBV2
size: .
J: TRBJ1-1
CDR3: CASSLGQGAFF

V: TRBV7-2
size: .
J: TRBJ1-4
CDR3: CASSQGQVGGKLFF

V: TRBV13
size: .
J: .
CDR3: CASSLRSGYSYEQYF

V: TRBV6-5
size: .
J: TRBJ2-2
CDR3: CASGGKRTGELFF

V: TRBV7-9
size: .
J: TRBJ2-3
CDR3: CASSLGGDSLTQYF

V: TRBV25-1
size: .
J: TRBJ1-2
CDR3: CASSDWGLLFGYTF

V: TRBV2
size: .
J: TRBJ1-1
CDR3: CASSPGQENTEAFF

V: TRBV5-1
size: .
J: TRBJ2-1
CDR3: CASSLATNLNEQFF

V: TRBV5-6
size: .
J: TRBJ2-7
CDR3: CASRMWENYEQYF

V: TRBV6-6
size: .
J: TRBJ1-2
CDR3: CASSPRRQGARGYTF

V: TRBV5-5
size: .
J: TRBJ2-7
CDR3: CASTLSPFSYEQYF

V: TRBV2
size: few
J: TRBJ2-7
CDR3: CASSGTNEQYF

V: TRBV15
size: .
J: TRBJ2-5
CDR3: CATSRDTWETQYF

V: TRBV2
size: .
J: TRBJ2-2
CDR3: CARQLFTGELFF